This T cell receptor beta chain came from a study of T cells in Graves' hyperthyroidism and ophthalmopathy. Overall study findings and caveats: The blood repertoire included most of the expanded thyroid clonotypes above 0.001. From stable hyperthyroidism, ophthalmopathy was set apart by a 13 V-J model.

The source material, RNA transcripts, was used to amplify TCR beta CDR3 regions. HTBI primers were employed in a first-round RT-PCR of the TCR CDR3. TCRdb re-called the multiplex PCR reads with MiXCR, one entry per CDR3 protein. The sample records approximately 520,000 distinct CDR3 sequences, under 25% being singletons. As for this clonotype: Its antigen is not identified. With a much larger clone just one base away, this may be a read error.

Germline loops: CDR1 GTSNPN, CDR2 SVGIG (reference sequence). This CDR3 is built from 16 residues. Trimming removed 0 bases at V and 4 bases at J, with 15 bases between. The sequence came from a man between 18 and 29 years old with Graves' hyperthyroidism. Sequencing was carried out using blood. The chain couples TRBV30 to TRBJ2-2; D may match TRBD1 or TRBD2 (5 bases each). In DNA, the CDR3 is TGTGCCTGGAGTGTACAACTCGGGGCTGTCACCGGGGAGCTGTTTTTT. This sequence encodes CAWSVQLGAVTGELFF.